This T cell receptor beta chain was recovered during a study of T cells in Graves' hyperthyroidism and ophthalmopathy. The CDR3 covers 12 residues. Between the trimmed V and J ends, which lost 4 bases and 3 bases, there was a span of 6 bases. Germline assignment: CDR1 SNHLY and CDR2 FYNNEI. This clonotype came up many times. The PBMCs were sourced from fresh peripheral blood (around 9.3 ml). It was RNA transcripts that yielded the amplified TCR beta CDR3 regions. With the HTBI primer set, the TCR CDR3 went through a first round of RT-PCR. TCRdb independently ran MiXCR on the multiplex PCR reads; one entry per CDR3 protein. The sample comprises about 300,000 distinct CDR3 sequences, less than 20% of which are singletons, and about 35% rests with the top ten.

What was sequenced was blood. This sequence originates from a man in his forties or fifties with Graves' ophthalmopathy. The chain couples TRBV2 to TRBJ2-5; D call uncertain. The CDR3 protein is CASSVREETQYF. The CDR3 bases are TGTGCCAGCAGTGTTAGGGAAGAGACCCAGTACTTC. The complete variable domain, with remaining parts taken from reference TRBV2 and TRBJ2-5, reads EPEVTQTPSHQVTQMGQEVILRCVPISNHLYFYWYRQILGQKVEFLVSFYNNEISEKSEIFDDQFSVERPDGSNFTLKIRSTKLEDSAMYFCASSVREETQYFGPGTRLLVL.